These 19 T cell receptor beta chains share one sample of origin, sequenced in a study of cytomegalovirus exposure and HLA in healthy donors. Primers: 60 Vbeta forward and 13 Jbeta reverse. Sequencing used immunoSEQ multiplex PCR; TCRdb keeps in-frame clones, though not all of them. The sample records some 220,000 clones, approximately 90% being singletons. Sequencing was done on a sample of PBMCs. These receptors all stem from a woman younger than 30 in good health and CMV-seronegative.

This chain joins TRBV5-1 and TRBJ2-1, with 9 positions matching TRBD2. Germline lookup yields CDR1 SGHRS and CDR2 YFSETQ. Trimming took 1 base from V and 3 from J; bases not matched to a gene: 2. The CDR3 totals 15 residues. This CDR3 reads CASSLRAGGYNEQFF. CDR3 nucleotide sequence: TGCGCCAGCAGCTTGAGAGCGGGGGGCTACAATGAGCAGTTCTTC.

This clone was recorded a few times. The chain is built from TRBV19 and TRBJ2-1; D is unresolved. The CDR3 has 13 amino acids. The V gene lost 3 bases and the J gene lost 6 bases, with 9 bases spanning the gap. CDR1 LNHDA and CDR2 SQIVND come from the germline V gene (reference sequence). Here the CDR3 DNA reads TGTGCCAGTAGTATCTACAGCCCCAATGAGCAGTTCTTC. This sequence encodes CASSIYSPNEQFF.

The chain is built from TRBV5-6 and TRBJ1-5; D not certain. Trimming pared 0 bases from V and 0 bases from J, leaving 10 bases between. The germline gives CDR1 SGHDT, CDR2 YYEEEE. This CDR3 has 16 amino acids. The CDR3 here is CASSLGQDYSNQPQHF. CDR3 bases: TGTGCCAGCAGCTTGGGACAAGACTATAGCAATCAGCCCCAGCATTTT.

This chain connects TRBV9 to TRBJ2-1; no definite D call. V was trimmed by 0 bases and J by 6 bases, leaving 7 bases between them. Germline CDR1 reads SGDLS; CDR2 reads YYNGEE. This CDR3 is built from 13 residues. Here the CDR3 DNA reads TGTGCCAGCAGCGTAGGGCTTGTCAATGAGCAGTTCTTC. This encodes CASSVGLVNEQFF.

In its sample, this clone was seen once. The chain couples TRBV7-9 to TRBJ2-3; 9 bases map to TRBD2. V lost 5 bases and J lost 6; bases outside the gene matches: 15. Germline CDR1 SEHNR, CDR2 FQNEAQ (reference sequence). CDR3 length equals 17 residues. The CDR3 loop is CASSLPRSGGIFDTQYF. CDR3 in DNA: TGTGCCAGCAGCCTTCCTCGGAGCGGGGGGATTTTCGATACGCAGTATTTT.

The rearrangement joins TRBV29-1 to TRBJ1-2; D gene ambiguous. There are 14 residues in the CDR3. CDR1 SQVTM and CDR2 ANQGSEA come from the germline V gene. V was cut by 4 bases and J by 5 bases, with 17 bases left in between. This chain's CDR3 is CSVVVAGVRYGYTF. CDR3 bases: TGCAGCGTTGTGGTGGCCGGGGTGAGGTATGGCTACACCTTC. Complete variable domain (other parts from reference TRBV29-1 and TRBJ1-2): SAVISQKPSRDICQRGTSLTIQCQVDSQVTMMFWYRQQPGQSLTLIATANQGSEATYESGFVIDKFPISRPNLTFSTLTVSNMSPEDSSIYLCSVVVAGVRYGYTFGSGTRLTVV.

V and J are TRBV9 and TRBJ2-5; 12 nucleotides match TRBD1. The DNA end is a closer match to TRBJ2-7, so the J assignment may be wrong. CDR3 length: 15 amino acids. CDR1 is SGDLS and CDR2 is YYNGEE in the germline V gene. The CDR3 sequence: CASSVGTGGFYEQYF. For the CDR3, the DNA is TGTGCCAGCAGCGTGGGGACAGGGGGCTTCTACGAGCAGTACTTC.

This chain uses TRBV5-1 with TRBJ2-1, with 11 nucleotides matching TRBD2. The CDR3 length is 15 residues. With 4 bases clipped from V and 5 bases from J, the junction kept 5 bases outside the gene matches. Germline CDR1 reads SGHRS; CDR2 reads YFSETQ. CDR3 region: CASSTGLAANNEQFF. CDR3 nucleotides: TGCGCCAGCAGCACGGGACTAGCGGCAAACAATGAGCAGTTCTTC.

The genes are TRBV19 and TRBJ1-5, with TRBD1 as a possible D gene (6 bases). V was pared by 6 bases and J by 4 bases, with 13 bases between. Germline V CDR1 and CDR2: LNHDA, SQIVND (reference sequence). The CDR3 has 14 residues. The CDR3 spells CASRTGQFNQPQHF. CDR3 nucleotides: TGTGCCAGTAGGACAGGACAGTTTAATCAGCCCCAGCATTTT. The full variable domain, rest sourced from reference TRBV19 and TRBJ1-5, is DGGITQSPKYLFRKEGQNVTLSCEQNLNHDAMYWYRQDPGQGLRLIYYSQIVNDFQKGDIAEGYSVSREKKESFPLTVTSAQKNPTAFYLCASRTGQFNQPQHFGDGTRLSIL.

CDR3 nucleotides: TGTGCCAGCGCCGTGGGTGGTCGGGGGAATTTATGGGGCTACACCTTC. Its translation: CASAVGGRGNLWGYTF. This chain uses TRBV7-9 with TRBJ1-2, with D perhaps matching TRBD1 (5 bases). The germline V gene has CDR1 SEHNR and CDR2 FQNEAQ (reference sequence). Deletions cut 8 bases from V and 8 bases from J, with 27 bases between. The CDR3 spans 16 residues.

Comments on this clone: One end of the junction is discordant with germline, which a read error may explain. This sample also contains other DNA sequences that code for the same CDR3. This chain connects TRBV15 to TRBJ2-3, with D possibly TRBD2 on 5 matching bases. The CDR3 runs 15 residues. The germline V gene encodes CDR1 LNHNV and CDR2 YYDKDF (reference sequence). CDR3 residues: CATSVTGILSDTQYF. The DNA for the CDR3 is TGTGCCACCAGCGTAACCGGGATCTTGTCAGATACGCAATATTTT.

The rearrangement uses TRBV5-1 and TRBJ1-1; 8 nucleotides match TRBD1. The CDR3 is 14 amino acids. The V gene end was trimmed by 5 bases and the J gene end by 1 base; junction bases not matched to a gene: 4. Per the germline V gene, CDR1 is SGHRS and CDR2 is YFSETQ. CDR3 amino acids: CASSSTGGNTEAFF. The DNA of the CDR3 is TGCGCCAGCAGTTCAACAGGGGGGAACACTGAAGCTTTCTTT.

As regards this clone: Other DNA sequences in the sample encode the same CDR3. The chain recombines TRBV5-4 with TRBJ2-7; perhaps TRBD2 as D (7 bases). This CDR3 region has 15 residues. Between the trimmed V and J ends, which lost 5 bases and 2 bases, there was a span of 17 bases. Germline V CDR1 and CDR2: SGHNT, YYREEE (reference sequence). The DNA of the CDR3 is TGTGCCAGCAGTGTCGGGGGGCCCACCCCCTACGAGCAGTACTTC. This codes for CASSVGGPTPYEQYF. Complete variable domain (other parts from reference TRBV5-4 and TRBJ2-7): ETGVTQSPTHLIKTRGQQVTLRCSSQSGHNTVSWYQQALGQGPQFIFQYYREEENGRGNFPPRFSGLQFPNYSSELNVNALELDDSALYLCASSVGGPTPYEQYFGPGTRLTVT.

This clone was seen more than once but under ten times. The CDR3 nucleotides are TGCGCCAGCAGTGATTACCGTCAGGGCTCTGGAAACACCATATATTTT. This gives the protein CASSDYRQGSGNTIYF. The rearrangement joins TRBV10-1 to TRBJ1-3; TRBD1 might be the D (5 bases). The CDR3 covers 16 residues. The V gene lost 3 bases and the J gene lost 0 bases, with 12 bases spanning the gap. Germline loops: CDR1 WNHNN, CDR2 SYGVQD (reference sequence).

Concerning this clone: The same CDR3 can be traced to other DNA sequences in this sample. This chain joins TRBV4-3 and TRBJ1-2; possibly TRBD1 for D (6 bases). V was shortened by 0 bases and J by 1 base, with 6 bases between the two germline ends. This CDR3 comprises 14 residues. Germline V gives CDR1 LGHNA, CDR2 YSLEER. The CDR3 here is CASSQDRGNYGYTF. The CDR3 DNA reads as TGCGCCAGCAGCCAAGACAGGGGTAACTATGGCTACACCTTC.

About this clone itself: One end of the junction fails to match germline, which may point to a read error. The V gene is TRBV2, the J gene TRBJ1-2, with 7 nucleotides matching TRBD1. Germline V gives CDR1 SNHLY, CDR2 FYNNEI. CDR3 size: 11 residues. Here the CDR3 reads CASGLTGKPEF. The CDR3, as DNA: TGTGCCAGCGGGCTGACAGGGAAACCGGAGTTC.

This CDR3 reads CASSYPGATGELFF. The CDR3 DNA sequence: TGTGCCAGTAGTTATCCAGGGGCCACCGGGGAGCTGTTTTTT. The chain uses TRBV19 and TRBJ2-2; a possible D gene is TRBD1 (6 bases). Trimming removed 5 bases from V and 4 bases from J, with 11 bases in between. The germline V gene has CDR1 LNHDA and CDR2 SQIVND (reference sequence). This CDR3 comprises 14 residues.

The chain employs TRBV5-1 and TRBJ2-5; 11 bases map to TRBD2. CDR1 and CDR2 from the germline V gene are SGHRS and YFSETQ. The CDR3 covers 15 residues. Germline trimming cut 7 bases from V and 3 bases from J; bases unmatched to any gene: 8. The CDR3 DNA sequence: TGCGCCAGCGCGACTAGCGGGACCAATAAAGAGACCCAGTACTTC. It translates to CASATSGTNKETQYF.

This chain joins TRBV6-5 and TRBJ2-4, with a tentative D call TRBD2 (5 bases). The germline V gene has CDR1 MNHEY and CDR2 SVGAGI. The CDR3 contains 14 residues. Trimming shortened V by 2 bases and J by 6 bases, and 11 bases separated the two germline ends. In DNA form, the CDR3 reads TGTGCCAGCAGTTACGGCGGGCGTGGAAACATTCAGTACTTC. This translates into CASSYGGRGNIQYF.